The 2 T cell receptor beta chains presented below share a single source sample, sequenced in a study of T cells in Graves' hyperthyroidism and ophthalmopathy. RNA transcripts yielded amplified TCR beta CDR3 regions. Researchers ran a first-round RT-PCR on the TCR CDR3 using the HTBI primer set. TCRdb re-called the multiplex PCR reads with MiXCR, one entry per CDR3 protein. The sample has over 400,000 distinct CDR3 sequences; roughly 14% are singletons. Material: blood. Receptors were obtained from a man aged 18 to 29 with Graves' ophthalmopathy.

This clonotype was observed a few times. This sequence joins TRBV10-3 and TRBJ1-2; D is unclear. CDR3 length: 14 residues. Germline lookup yields CDR1 ENHRY and CDR2 SYGVKD. Trimming took 3 bases from V and 0 from J, leaving 8 bases between them. For the CDR3, the DNA is TGTGCCATCAGTGAAGCAGGATCTAACTATGGCTACACCTTC. Residues: CAISEAGSNYGYTF.

This chain uses TRBV11-2 with TRBJ2-3, with 13 bases identical to TRBD2. The CDR3 consists of 16 residues. Germline-derived CDR1 and CDR2 are SGHAT and FQNNGV. Trimming took 5 bases from V and 4 from J; bases not matched to a gene: 6. The CDR3 region is CASSPWTSGSSDTQYF. Written as DNA, the CDR3 is TGTGCCAGCAGCCCGTGGACTAGCGGGAGTTCAGATACGCAGTATTTT.